The 17 T cell receptor beta chains below all came from one sample that was sequenced in a study of long-term antiretroviral therapy in people with HIV. The assay used was immunoSEQ (version v3.0), run at survey level. Here immunoSEQ multiplex PCR was the method, and the copy in TCRdb shows in-frame clones only, minus some. The sample contains 20,000 to 25,000 clones, roughly 80% of which appear only once. Here the sequenced sample was unsorted PBMCs, taken 0.3 years after starting antiretroviral therapy. Every receptor here comes from a man aged 45-65 years with HIV.

This clone has more than one count but fewer than ten. V usage is TRBV7-9 and J usage is TRBJ1-2; possibly TRBD1 for D (5 bases). Between the trimmed V and J ends, which lost 6 bases and 4 bases, there was a span of 12 bases. Germline assignment: CDR1 SEHNR and CDR2 FQNEAQ (reference sequence). This CDR3 comprises 13 residues. The CDR3 bases are TGTGCCAGCAGTCTCCCAGGGTTCTATGGCTACACCTTC. It translates to CASSLPGFYGYTF.

This chain links TRBV6-6 with TRBJ2-7, with TRBD1 identical over 9 bases. This CDR3 is built from 14 residues. Trimming removed 6 bases from V and 2 bases from J; junction bases left unmatched: 5. The germline gives CDR1 MNHNY, CDR2 SVGAGI (reference sequence). The DNA for the CDR3 is TGTGCCAGCAGCCAACAGGGGGCCCCCTACGAGCAGTACTTC. Translation: CASSQQGAPYEQYF.

This clone was seen a single time. This chain joins TRBV7-8 and TRBJ2-7; no definite D call. This CDR3 is built from 12 residues. Per the germline V gene, CDR1 is SGHVS and CDR2 is FQNEAQ. The ends were cut back, 5 bases at V and 3 bases at J, with 8 bases in the middle. CDR3 residues: CASSLRLYEQYF. CDR3 coding DNA: TGTGCCAGCAGCCTACGCCTCTACGAGCAGTACTTC. Filled out from reference TRBV7-8 and TRBJ2-7, the complete variable domain reads GAGVSQSPRYKVAKRGQDVALRCDPISGHVSLFWYQQALGQGPEFLTYFQNEAQLDKSGLPSDRFFAERPEGSVSTLKIQRTQQEDSAVYLCASSLRLYEQYFGPGTRLTVT.

V and J are TRBV9 and TRBJ1-4; 7 bases map to TRBD1. CDR3 length: 15 amino acids. The germline V gene has CDR1 SGDLS and CDR2 YYNGEE. With V trimmed by 0 bases and J by 7 bases, 6 bases remained unmatched. CDR3 amino acids: CASSVGEGAFEKLFF. The CDR3 DNA reads as TGTGCCAGCAGCGTAGGAGAGGGGGCGTTTGAAAAACTGTTTTTT. The full variable domain, with the rest looked up from reference TRBV9 and TRBJ1-4, is DSGVTQTPKHLITATGQRVTLRCSPRSGDLSVYWYQQSLDQGLQFLIQYYNGEERAKGNILERFSAQQFPDLHSELNLSSLELGDSALYFCASSVGEGAFEKLFFGSGTQLSVL.

This clone has a single count. The V gene is TRBV7-2, the J gene TRBJ2-7, with 10 bases fitting TRBD1. The length of the CDR3 is 15 residues. Germline CDR1 reads SGHTA; CDR2 reads FQGNSA. V lost 5 bases and J lost 2; bases outside the gene matches: 6. The DNA of the CDR3 is TGTGCCAGCAGCCCAGACAGGGGGCTCACCTACGAGCAGTACTTC. It yields the protein CASSPDRGLTYEQYF.

The rearrangement uses TRBV7-3 and TRBJ1-1; no firm D call. The CDR3 runs to 15 residues. Trimming took off 1 base at V and 1 base at J, with 10 bases between the two ends. In germline, CDR1 is SGHTA, CDR2 FQGTGA. The CDR3 protein is CASSLNGNPNTEAFF. CDR3 sequence (DNA): TGTGCCAGCAGCTTAAACGGGAACCCGAACACTGAAGCTTTCTTT.

The genes are TRBV10-3 and TRBJ1-6, with D hard to call. CDR1 is ENHRY and CDR2 is SYGVKD in the germline V gene. Trimming stripped 5 bases from V and 0 bases from J, with 5 bases between. The CDR3 runs 14 residues. CDR3 loop: CAISPGSYNSPLHF. The CDR3 nucleotides read TGTGCCATCAGTCCCGGCTCCTATAATTCACCCCTCCACTTT.

This chain links TRBV30 with TRBJ2-7; 9 nucleotides line up with TRBD1. Germline-derived CDR1 and CDR2 are GTSNPN and SVGIG (reference sequence). The CDR3 sequence is 14 residues long. The trim removed 3 bases at V and 3 bases at J, leaving 6 bases unmatched. The chain's CDR3 is CAWRGGTGNYEQYF. The CDR3 DNA is TGTGCCTGGAGGGGGGGGACAGGGAACTACGAGCAGTACTTC.

This rearrangement joins TRBV12-5 to TRBJ2-2, with a tentative D call TRBD1 (6 bases). Trimming removed 0 bases at V and 3 bases at J, with 20 bases between. CDR1 and CDR2 from the germline V gene are LGHNT and FRNRAP. This CDR3 has 19 residues. The CDR3 is CASGLVHPTRGWHTGELFF. CDR3 in DNA: TGTGCTAGTGGTTTGGTACACCCAACGAGGGGGTGGCACACCGGGGAGCTGTTTTTT.

Only one count was recorded for this clone. The CDR3 here is CASSFGPQGEQYF. CDR3 in DNA: TGTGCCAGCAGCTTCGGCCCTCAAGGGGAGCAGTACTTC. V usage is TRBV11-3 and J usage is TRBJ2-7; no reliable D call. V lost 3 bases to trimming and J lost 7 bases, with 13 bases between them. The CDR3 loop spans 13 amino acids. Germline assignment: CDR1 SGHNT and CDR2 YENEEA.

This clone was counted a few times. The chain is built from TRBV6-5 and TRBJ2-4, with 7 bases aligning to TRBD1. The CDR3 runs to 15 residues. In germline, CDR1 is MNHEY, CDR2 SVGAGI. V lost 0 bases to trimming and J lost 6 bases; unmatched junction nucleotides: 5. This chain's CDR3 is CASSYSRDSLNIQYF. In DNA form, the CDR3 reads TGTGCCAGCAGTTACTCCCGGGACAGTCTAAACATTCAGTACTTC.

The V gene is TRBV18, the J gene TRBJ2-1; D remains unclear. Germline V gene sequence: CDR1 KGHSH, CDR2 LQKENI. V was clipped by 6 bases and J by 3 bases, with 12 bases between them. This CDR3 comprises 14 residues. The DNA for the CDR3 is TGTGCCAGCTCCTTCTCTGGCGGCTACAATGAGCAGTTCTTC. This gives the protein CASSFSGGYNEQFF.

A few counts support this clone. The V and J genes are TRBV10-3 and TRBJ2-7; TRBD1 agrees at 7 bases. Germline lookup yields CDR1 ENHRY and CDR2 SYGVKD. The V segment lost 7 bases and the J segment 5 bases; nucleotides outside the gene matches: 8. CDR3 length: 13 residues. The CDR3 nucleotides are TGTGCCATCACTCCGACAGGGACGGACGAGCAGTACTTC. Amino acid sequence: CAITPTGTDEQYF.

The genes are TRBV6-1 and TRBJ2-5, with 7 nucleotides matching TRBD2. CDR1 and CDR2 from the germline V gene are MNHNS and SASEGT. V gave up 8 bases and J gave up 7 bases; unmatched junction bases: 13. The CDR3 spans 14 residues. The CDR3: CASQKEGPGGTQYF. The CDR3 nucleotides read TGTGCCAGCCAGAAAGAGGGGCCGGGGGGGACCCAGTACTTC.

V gene TRBV10-3 combines with J gene TRBJ2-3; 7 bases fit TRBD2. The CDR3 is 15 residues long. CDR1 is ENHRY and CDR2 is SYGVKD in the germline V gene. Trimming removed 6 bases from V and 6 bases from J; junction bases left unmatched: 12. The CDR3 region is CAIRDLAGALDTQYF. CDR3 DNA: TGTGCCATCAGGGATTTAGCGGGCGCACTGGATACGCAGTATTTT.

V usage is TRBV27 and J usage is TRBJ1-4, with unresolved D. Germline CDR1 is MNHEY and CDR2 is SMNVEV (reference sequence). V lost 5 bases, J lost 0 bases, and 7 bases lay in between. CDR3 size: 14 residues. DNA for the CDR3: TGTGCCAGCAGTCGCGACTCAACTAATGAAAAACTGTTTTTT. Residues: CASSRDSTNEKLFF.

The gene calls are TRBV6-6 and TRBJ2-3; 9 nucleotides align to TRBD2. Germline V gene data show CDR1 as MNHNY and CDR2 as SVGAGI (reference sequence). The CDR3 runs to 16 residues. The ends lost 2 bases at V and 5 bases at J; junction bases unmatched: 8. The CDR3 bases are TGTGCCAGCAGTTACGGGCGCGGGGGGGGAGGAGATACGCAGTATTTT. It encodes CASSYGRGGGGDTQYF.